The clone carrying this T cell receptor beta chain was found a few times. The method was immunoSEQ multiplex PCR; TCRdb's version includes in-frame clones alone and lacks a portion of them. The sample lists under 200,000 clones; 90% to 95% were seen once. The data belong to a study of control samples from healthy donors and cancer patients. Germline CDR1 SNHLY, CDR2 FYNNEI. Deletions cut 6 bases from V and 5 bases from J, with 11 bases between. The CDR3 runs to 13 residues. This TCR derives from a man in his 60s with colorectal cancer. Sequenced input: PBMCs. The chain links TRBV2 to TRBJ1-5; D might be TRBD1 (5 bases). The DNA for the CDR3 is TGTGCCAGCAGAGTTATAGGGGATCAGCCCCAGCATTTT. Protein: CASRVIGDQPQHF.